This T cell receptor beta chain derives from a study of patients and donors after allogeneic stem cell transplantation (dated by TCRdb to 2018 to 2021). About this clonotype itself: Its target antigen remains unknown. Base qualities are missing; no much larger clone stands one base away.

Libraries were constructed by RT-PCR. The run used a NextSeq 550. The raw public reads went through TCRdb reprocessing: fastp at Q25, MiXCR clone calling, in-frame beta chains kept. CDR3 protein sequences are deduplicated, and each keeps its most common genes and DNA. The sample table holds approximately 220,000 distinct CDR3 sequences, of which around two fifths were seen once. 9.5% to 13% of the sample belongs to the ten largest clones. Sequencing was performed on blood, either unsorted or a sorted T cell fraction (not recorded which). The receptor's source is a human donor who was either an allogeneic HSCT recipient or a stem cell or donor lymphocyte infusion donor (not recorded which). It is not recorded whose cells these are; they may come from a transplant donor.

Here the CDR3 is given as CASSPTSGGNQNTEAFF. The base sequence is TGTGCCAGCTCACCTACGTCAGGGGGCAACCAGAACACTGAAGCTTTCTTT. Here the chain combines TRBV18 and TRBJ1-1; a stretch of 8 junction bases matches TRBD1. Including cysteine and phenylalanine, the CDR3 has 17 amino acids. Only the CDR3 portion is preserved as DNA: 51 bases, with reading frame beginning at the first base. Germline trimming amounts to 3 bases on V and 1 base on J, with 10 as the count of junction bases outside the gene matches. The germline V gene specifies KGHSH as CDR1 and LQKENI as CDR2.